This T cell receptor (beta chain) was obtained from a study of OX40 agonist ivuxolimab in advanced cancers. The data were produced by immunoSEQ multiplex PCR, yet TCRdb's version contains in-frame clones alone and is incomplete. The profile covers roughly 48,000 clones, with roughly 85% appearing a single time and over 6.5% taken by the ten largest. Overall study results and limits: Doses of 0.1 to 3.0 mg/kg were accompanied by clonal expansion of CD4+ and CD8+ blood T cells by week 6. Individuals who were partial responders at 0.1-3.0 mg/kg had clonal expansion that ranked among the lowest. Low normalized T-cell clonal expansion was also seen in some nonresponders.

On this clone itself: Its antigen is undetermined.

The CDR3 has 13 amino acids. The germline gives CDR1 MNHEY, CDR2 SVGAGI. V dropped 7 bases and J dropped 2 bases, with 11 bases sitting between them. The input for sequencing was CD4+ or CD8+ T cells sorted from blood, taken in a trial of the OX40 agonist ivuxolimab. This TCR was sampled from an adult with an advanced solid tumor such as melanoma, head and neck, liver or kidney cancer. This sequence joins TRBV6-5 and TRBJ2-5; maybe TRBD2 (7 bases). Here the CDR3 reads CASKQGLQETQYF. The CDR3 bases are TGTGCCAGCAAACAGGGACTACAAGAGACCCAGTACTTC.